This TCR beta chain is drawn from a study of blood T cell repertoires in COVID-19. For the study at large: Spain, Italy and the United States supplied samples that represented acute and convalescent COVID-19. The cDNA or gDNA used as material had been derived from T cells, B-cell-depleted T cells, or PBMCs.

This clone has a single count. In the original workflow: Amplification of reference gene primers provided the estimated nucleated cell counts. Sequencing used immunoSEQ multiplex PCR; TCRdb keeps in-frame clones, though not all of them. V, J and clone size derive from that table, while D and trimming were established from the DNA sequence. Among roughly 100,000 clones listed, 80% to 90% were seen once. Germline CDR1 MNHEY, CDR2 SVGAGI. This CDR3 is 11 amino acids long. The V end was cut by 8 bases, the J end by 8 bases, with 12 bases between. This clonotype was sampled from a woman over 75 with acute or convalescent COVID-19. The rearrangement joins TRBV6-5 to TRBJ1-2; D uncertain. The sequenced material came from peripheral blood. In DNA, the CDR3 is TGTGCCAGCCGAAAGGAGTACGGCTACACCTTC. This translates into CASRKEYGYTF.